These 23 T cell receptor beta chains were sequenced from one sample in a study of blood T cell repertoires in COVID-19. Profiling relied on immunoSEQ multiplex PCR, and the TCRdb table lists in-frame clones only, not all of them. The sample has approximately 32,000 clones; roughly 92% are singletons. Material: peripheral blood. The receptors shown here come from a man aged 55 to 69 with acute or convalescent COVID-19.

The rearrangement joins TRBV19 to TRBJ2-2, with D possibly being TRBD1 (6 bases). This CDR3 contains 16 residues. From germline, CDR1 is LNHDA and CDR2 SQIVND (reference sequence). V was cut by 0 bases and J by 4 bases, with 12 bases left in between. The CDR3: CASSIDGTQFTGELFF. Written as DNA, the CDR3 is TGTGCCAGTAGTATAGACGGGACACAATTCACCGGGGAGCTGTTTTTT.

V and J are TRBV19 and TRBJ1-5, with 11 bases fitting TRBD1. Germline CDR1 is LNHDA and CDR2 is SQIVND (reference sequence). V trimming: 5 bases; J trimming: 6 bases; junction bases outside the gene matches: 9. CDR3 length: 16 residues. CDR3 DNA sequence: TGTGCCAGTAGTTTTCCGGGACAGGGGGTTTCTCAGCCCCAGCATTTT. It is translated as CASSFPGQGVSQPQHF.

V gene TRBV10-3 combines with J gene TRBJ2-3, with D possibly TRBD1 on 5 matching bases. The CDR3 runs to 15 residues. Trimming pared 4 bases from V and 0 bases from J, leaving 11 bases between. Germline CDR1 is ENHRY and CDR2 is SYGVKD. CDR3: CAISAQGTSTDTQYF. CDR3 nucleotide sequence: TGTGCCATCAGTGCTCAGGGTACTAGCACAGATACGCAGTATTTT.

The chain joins TRBV6-4 to TRBJ1-5, with D possibly being TRBD1 (6 bases). CDR3 length: 16 residues. Germline V CDR1 and CDR2: MRHNA, SNTAGT. V was pared by 6 bases and J by 0 bases, with 15 bases between. Here the CDR3 DNA reads TGTGCCAGCAGCGATGACAGGACCCATAGCAATCAGCCCCAGCATTTT. As protein: CASSDDRTHSNQPQHF.

V and J are TRBV5-4 and TRBJ1-1; maybe TRBD1 (5 bases). Looked up from germline, CDR1 is SGHNT and CDR2 is YYREEE (reference sequence). With 4 bases removed from V and 1 base from J, the gap between germline ends came to 11 bases. The CDR3 covers 14 residues. The CDR3 here is CASSPRVTNTEAFF. Here the CDR3 DNA reads TGTGCCAGCAGCCCCAGGGTTACGAACACTGAAGCTTTCTTT.

This clone was counted once. The genes are TRBV11-2 and TRBJ2-7, with 11 nucleotides matching TRBD2. CDR1 is SGHAT, CDR2 FQNNGV, per germline. The CDR3 length is 16 residues. The V and J ends lost 5 bases and 2 bases, in that order; junction bases with no gene match: 8. The CDR3 sequence is CASSEGISGRAYEQYV. The CDR3 DNA follows: TGTGCCAGCAGCGAAGGGATTAGCGGGAGGGCCTACGAGCAGTACGTC.

This clone showed up just once. The V gene is TRBV11-2, the J gene TRBJ2-3, with a tentative D call TRBD1 (6 bases). Germline assignment: CDR1 SGHAT and CDR2 FQNNGV. The CDR3 contains 13 residues. V was pared by 6 bases and J by 6 bases, with 13 bases between. Written as DNA, the CDR3 is TGTGCCAGCAGGCCTACAGGGACGGATACGCAGTATTTT. Translating gives CASRPTGTDTQYF. Looking up the rest from reference TRBV11-2 and TRBJ2-3 gives the full variable domain: EAGVAQSPRYKIIEKRQSVAFWCNPISGHATLYWYQQILGQGPKLLIQFQNNGVVDDSQLPKDRFSAERLKGVDSTLKIQPAKLEDSAVYLCASRPTGTDTQYFGPGTRLTVL.

This sequence joins TRBV28 and TRBJ2-5, with TRBD1 identical over 7 bases. The V gene's germline CDR1 is MDHEN and CDR2 SYDVKM. The V gene end was trimmed by 5 bases and the J gene end by 3 bases; junction bases not matched to a gene: 9. The CDR3 has 15 amino acids. Here the CDR3 reads CASSPGTGTEETQYF. CDR3 nucleotides: TGTGCCAGCAGTCCGGGTACCGGGACAGAAGAGACCCAGTACTTC.

The chain has TRBV28 and TRBJ1-5; 7 bases map to TRBD1. The CDR3 is made up of 16 amino acids. Germline V gene data show CDR1 as MDHEN and CDR2 as SYDVKM. V shed 4 bases, J shed 5 bases, and the junction held 11 bases outside the gene matches. CDR3 nucleotide sequence: TGTGCCAGCAGTTCGTCTTCGACAGGGATTTATCAGCCCCAGCATTTT. Encoded protein: CASSSSSTGIYQPQHF.

The sample holds a few counts of this clone. The rearrangement joins TRBV3-1 (or the pseudogene TRBV3-2) to TRBJ1-1, with D tentatively TRBD1 (5 bases). CDR1 and CDR2 from the germline V gene are LGHDT and YNNKEL (reference sequence). Trimming took 0 bases from V and 11 from J, leaving 16 bases between them. This CDR3 has 14 residues. Written as DNA, the CDR3 is TGTGCCAGCAGCCAAGATTTAGGTAGGGGAGGGGCTTTCTTT. The encoded protein is CASSQDLGRGGAFF.

The V gene is TRBV4-3, the J gene TRBJ1-1; D possibly corresponds to TRBD1 (6 bases). The germline CDR1 and CDR2 sequences are LGHNA and YSLEER. Between the trimmed V and J ends, which lost 4 bases and 0 bases, there was a span of 9 bases. The CDR3 length is 14 residues. This CDR3 is CASSRGQLNTEAFF. CDR3 nucleotides: TGCGCCAGCAGCCGAGGACAGTTGAACACTGAAGCTTTCTTT.

This clone was detected once. The chain couples TRBV10-3 to TRBJ2-7; D gene uncertain. The CDR3 runs 14 residues. CDR1 and CDR2 from the germline V gene are ENHRY and SYGVKD. V dropped 0 bases and J dropped 1 base, with 7 bases sitting between them. CDR3 DNA: TGTGCCATCAGTGAGTCGACTCTTTCCTACGAGCAGTACTTC. Translating it yields CAISESTLSYEQYF.

The chain has TRBV6-1 and TRBJ2-3, with D perhaps matching TRBD2 (6 bases). Germline values: CDR1 MNHNS, CDR2 SASEGT. Between the trimmed V and J ends, which lost 4 bases and 0 bases, there was a span of 14 bases. This CDR3 comprises 16 residues. CDR3 protein: CASSAGRDPSTDTQYF. In nucleotides, the CDR3 is TGTGCCAGCAGTGCCGGGCGGGACCCTAGCACAGATACGCAGTATTTT.

The chain combines TRBV4-1 with TRBJ2-7; a possible D gene is TRBD2 (5 bases). CDR1 is MGHRA, CDR2 YSYEKL, per germline. Trimming took off 2 bases at V and 2 bases at J, with 10 bases between the two ends. This CDR3 contains 14 residues. CDR3 residues: CASSQREAAYEQYF. In DNA, the CDR3 is TGCGCCAGCAGCCAAAGGGAAGCGGCCTACGAGCAGTACTTC.

This chain uses TRBV19 with TRBJ2-1; 9 bases match TRBD2. The CDR3 has 15 residues. Germline CDR1 LNHDA, CDR2 SQIVND (reference sequence). Germline trimming cut 7 bases from V and 7 bases from J; bases unmatched to any gene: 11. The CDR3: CASTFSGRGMNEQFF. In DNA form, the CDR3 reads TGTGCCAGTACCTTTAGCGGGAGAGGGATGAATGAGCAGTTCTTC.

J is TRBJ1-1 and V is TRBV12-3 or TRBV12-4; D gene uncertain. This CDR3 has 12 residues. V lost 6 bases, J lost 4 bases, and 9 bases lay in between. In DNA form, the CDR3 reads TGTGCCAGCAGCCCCCCCTTCACTGAAGCTTTCTTT. Its translation is CASSPPFTEAFF.

J is TRBJ1-2 and V is TRBV19, with 7 bases identical to TRBD1. The germline gives CDR1 LNHDA, CDR2 SQIVND (reference sequence). Trimming took 3 bases from V and 0 from J; bases not matched to a gene: 1. This CDR3 has 14 amino acids. In DNA form, the CDR3 reads TGTGCCAGTAGTATTCAGGGGGCTAACTATGGCTACACCTTC. Translated, it gives CASSIQGANYGYTF.

The chain uses TRBV7-6 and TRBJ2-2; 7 nucleotides agree with TRBD2. The V gene end was trimmed by 10 bases and the J gene end by 2 bases; junction bases not matched to a gene: 4. Germline lookup yields CDR1 SGHVS and CDR2 FNYEAQ. CDR3 length equals 13 residues. CDR3 sequence reads: CATAGVNTGELFF. The DNA of the CDR3 is TGTGCCACCGCGGGGGTCAACACCGGGGAGCTGTTTTTT.

The chain carries TRBV28 and TRBJ1-5, with a possible D match to TRBD1 (5 bases). V dropped 1 base and J dropped 2 bases, with 12 bases sitting between them. The CDR3 sequence is 16 residues long. Germline lookup yields CDR1 MDHEN and CDR2 SYDVKM. CDR3 DNA sequence: TGTGCCAGCAGTTTATTTTTAGGGGATGGCAATCAGCCCCAGCATTTT. It translates to CASSLFLGDGNQPQHF.

V and J are TRBV30 and TRBJ1-5, with 7 bases aligning to TRBD1. This CDR3 spans 16 amino acids. J lost 4 bases, V lost 5 bases, and 14 bases had no gene match. Germline CDR1 reads GTSNPN; CDR2 reads SVGIG (reference sequence). DNA of the CDR3: TGTGCCTGGTCCGACGGGACAGTTAGAATGAATCAGCCCCAGCATTTT. This translates into CAWSDGTVRMNQPQHF. Full variable domain (missing parts from reference TRBV30 and TRBJ1-5): SQTIHQWPATLVQPVGSPLSLECTVEGTSNPNLYWYRQAAGRGLQLLFYSVGIGQISSEVPQNLSASRPQDRQFILSSKKLLLSDSGFYLCAWSDGTVRMNQPQHFGDGTRLSIL.

The chain couples TRBV4-3 to TRBJ2-7, with D tentatively TRBD1 (5 bases). The V and J ends lost 0 bases and 3 bases respectively, with 6 bases between them. CDR1 is LGHNA, CDR2 YSLEER, per germline. The CDR3 is 13 residues long. CDR3 sequence: CASSQDRDYEQYF. Here the CDR3 DNA reads TGCGCCAGCAGCCAAGACAGGGACTACGAGCAGTACTTC.

The chain combines TRBV6-6 with TRBJ1-2; 7 nucleotides match TRBD1. Per the germline V gene, CDR1 is MNHNY and CDR2 is SVGAGI (reference sequence). V lost 5 bases, J lost 8 bases, and 8 bases stayed unmatched. The CDR3 consists of 13 residues. The CDR3 sequence is CASSAQGRSGYTF. The CDR3 coding sequence is TGTGCCAGCAGTGCACAGGGGCGCAGCGGCTACACCTTC.

The V gene is TRBV7-9, the J gene TRBJ1-3; perhaps TRBD1 as D (6 bases). The CDR3 is 17 amino acids. V lost 7 bases, J lost 0 bases, and 19 bases lay in between. The germline gives CDR1 SEHNR, CDR2 FQNEAQ (reference sequence). DNA for the CDR3: TGTGCCAGCATGGGGGGGCACTCCCTGGGCTCTGGAAACACCATATATTTT. Translating it yields CASMGGHSLGSGNTIYF. The full variable domain, completed using reference TRBV7-9 and TRBJ1-3, is DTGVSQNPRHKITKRGQNVTFRCDPISEHNRLYWYRQTLGQGPEFLTYFQNEAQLEKSRLLSDRFSAERPKGSFSTLEIQRTEQGDSAMYLCASMGGHSLGSGNTIYFGEGSWLTVV.